Reported below is one T cell receptor beta chain. This entry comes from a study of regulatory T cells in long-lasting Graves disease. The CDR3 length is 16 residues. The germline V gene encodes CDR1 LGHDT and CDR2 YNNKEL (reference sequence). J was trimmed by 5 bases and V by 2 bases; bases with no gene match: 7. Noted time point: persistent/refractory GD, antithyroid drugs over 5 years with positive TRAb. The TCR library was made from RNA extracted from PBMCs. Arm-PCR of CDR3 regions with iRepertoire HTBI primers generated TCR beta libraries. MiXCR, applied by TCRdb to the multiplex PCR reads, yields one record per CDR3 protein. This table holds approximately 690,000 distinct CDR3 sequences, around 30% found once.

Specimen: peripheral blood mononuclear cells (PBMCs), collected when the disease was refractory, from a patient treated with antithyroid drugs. The sequence was collected from a female donor with Graves disease. The chain employs TRBV3-1 and TRBJ2-1, with TRBD2 identical over 9 bases. The DNA for the CDR3 is TGTGCCAGCAGCCAATATGCGAGCGGGAGGAACAATGAGCAGTTCTTC. Residues: CASSQYASGRNNEQFF.